The entry that follows covers one T cell receptor (beta chain) sequence. What it binds is not known. The sample belongs to a study of monozygotic twins with inflammatory bowel disease. Findings and caveats of the study: Immunosuppressive treatments differing between patients may have added repertoire variability.

TCRdb reprocessed the 5' RACE reads; each CDR3 protein has one entry and no DNA is given. The sample totals 350,000 to 400,000 distinct CDR3 sequences. The germline V gene has CDR1 ENHRY and CDR2 SYGVKD. CDR3 length equals 17 residues. The sample comprised blood. The sequence came from a human donor with ulcerative colitis or Crohn's disease, or a healthy co-twin of an affected twin (not recorded which). The genes are TRBV10-3 and TRBJ1-1. The CDR3 loop is CAISESGSVPMNTEAFF.